This T cell receptor beta chain was captured in a study of T cell responses to AZD1222 COVID-19 vaccine. Study details: Second doses at about 4 or about 12 weeks were pooled. Study-level findings and limits: It was only a handful of AZD1222 recipients who were seropositive at baseline. In the spike-specific TCR repertoire, nearly half reportedly target unmutated variant regions. No repertoire was sampled before or during the peak T cell response, only after it.

A word on this clone: The target antigen is unknown.

The germline V gene has CDR1 KGHSH and CDR2 LQKENI. V gave up 0 bases and J gave up 4 bases, with 7 bases separating them. The CDR3 runs to 15 residues. TCRdb's copy holds only in-frame clones and misses some; the assay was immunoSEQ multiplex PCR. The repertoire holds approximately 28,000 clones, about 93% seen once, with over 8% in the top ten. Sequences were derived from peripheral blood, sampled on day 0 of AZD1222 vaccination. This sequence originates from an adult in good health. The chain is built from TRBV18 and TRBJ2-6; D gene uncertain. DNA of the CDR3: TGTGCCAGCTCACCACCGCTAGGCGGGGCCAACGTCCTGACTTTC. Translating gives CASSPPLGGANVLTF.